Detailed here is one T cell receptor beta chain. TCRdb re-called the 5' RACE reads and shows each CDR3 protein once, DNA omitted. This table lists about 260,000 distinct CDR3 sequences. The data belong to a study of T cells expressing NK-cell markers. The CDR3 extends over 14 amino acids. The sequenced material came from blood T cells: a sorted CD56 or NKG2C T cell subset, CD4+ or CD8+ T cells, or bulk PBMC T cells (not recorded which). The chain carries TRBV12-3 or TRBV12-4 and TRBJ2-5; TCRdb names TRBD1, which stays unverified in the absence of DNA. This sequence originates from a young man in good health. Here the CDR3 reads CASRGRDGGQTQYF.